These 14 T cell receptor beta chains originate from one sample sequenced in a study of identical twins. One entry per CDR3 protein results from TCRdb running MiXCR on the 5' RACE reads. The profile shows approximately 190,000 distinct CDR3 sequences, roughly 15% of them singletons. These data are also associated with another study on T cells expressing NK-cell markers.

Sequencing was done on a sample of CD8+ T cells sorted from blood. These receptors were obtained from a woman between 18 and 30 years old in good health.

This clonotype was found many times. This sequence joins TRBV20-1 and TRBJ1-6; TRBD1 agrees at 8 bases. Germline CDR1 reads DFQATT; CDR2 reads SNEGSKA (reference sequence). Unmatched junction bases numbered 2, after V lost 0 bases and J lost 10 bases. The CDR3 is 13 amino acids. CDR3 coding DNA: TGCAGTGCTAGAGAGACAGGGGCCTCACCCCTCCACTTT. Protein: CSARETGASPLHF.

The chain links TRBV6-4 to TRBJ2-1, with TRBD1 matching over 8 bases. Per germline, CDR1 MRHNA and CDR2 SNTAGT. There are 21 residues in the CDR3. Trimming took 0 bases from V and 4 from J; bases not matched to a gene: 20. CDR3 DNA: TGTGCCAGCAGTGACTCAGTGCGACAGGGGTCGCTCGTACCCCTATACAATGAGCAGTTCTTC. Translated: CASSDSVRQGSLVPLYNEQFF.

The rearrangement links TRBV27 to TRBJ2-7; TRBD2 aligns across 7 bases. This CDR3 has 13 residues. CDR1 is MNHEY and CDR2 is SMNVEV in the germline V gene (reference sequence). With V trimmed by 4 bases and J by 3 bases, 3 bases remained unmatched. CDR3 DNA sequence: TGTGCCAGCAGTTGGGCTAGCGGCTACGAGCAGTACTTC. This encodes CASSWASGYEQYF.

This clonotype turned up a few times. The chain employs TRBV18 and TRBJ2-1, with D perhaps matching TRBD2 (7 bases). The CDR3 has 15 amino acids. Germline V CDR1 and CDR2: KGHSH, LQKENI. V was pared by 0 bases and J by 6 bases, with 12 bases between. The CDR3 DNA follows: TGTGCCAGCTCACCACCGGGGGGGGGCCGCAATGAGCAGTTCTTC. This sequence encodes CASSPPGGGRNEQFF. The variable domain in full, with the rest retrieved from reference TRBV18 and TRBJ2-1, is NAGVMQNPRHLVRRRGQEARLRCSPMKGHSHVYWYRQLPEEGLKFMVYLQKENIIDESGMPKERFSAEFPKEGPSILRIQQVVRGDSAAYFCASSPPGGGRNEQFFGPGTRLTVL.

The V call is TRBV7-9, the J call TRBJ2-1; D gene ambiguous. Trimming left V 5 bases short and J 2 bases short, with 10 bases between. CDR1 is SEHNR and CDR2 is FQNEAQ in the germline V gene (reference sequence). CDR3 length: 14 residues. The CDR3: CASSPQVTYNEQFF. The CDR3 coding sequence is TGTGCCAGCAGCCCACAAGTCACCTACAATGAGCAGTTCTTC.

The chain has TRBV15 and TRBJ2-4; the D is unclear. This CDR3 is 16 amino acids long. Between the trimmed V and J ends, which lost 1 base and 0 bases, there was a span of 10 bases. Germline CDR1 is LNHNV and CDR2 is YYDKDF (reference sequence). The CDR3 coding sequence is TGTGCCACCAGCAGAGGAAACGAAATAGCCAAAAACATTCAGTACTTC. Residues: CATSRGNEIAKNIQYF.

V gene TRBV5-5 combines with J gene TRBJ1-5; weak D call: TRBD1 (5 bases). The germline gives CDR1 SGHKS, CDR2 YYEKEE (reference sequence). The CDR3 is 14 residues long. Trimming removed 0 bases at V and 7 bases at J, with 11 bases between. CDR3 in amino acids: CASSLAAGTQPQHF. DNA of the CDR3: TGTGCCAGCAGCTTGGCCGCAGGGACCCAGCCCCAGCATTTT.

This clonotype was seen only a few times. The gene calls are TRBV27 and TRBJ1-1; D unresolved. The CDR3 is 15 amino acids. V was trimmed by 0 bases and J by 4 bases, leaving 12 bases between them. Germline V gene data show CDR1 as MNHEY and CDR2 as SMNVEV (reference sequence). Written as DNA, the CDR3 is TGTGCCAGCAGTTTATCGGGTTTGGTGAGCACTGAAGCTTTCTTT. Amino acids: CASSLSGLVSTEAFF.

This clonotype has more than one count but fewer than ten. The chain is built from TRBV6-2 or TRBV6-3 and TRBJ1-2, with 7 positions matching TRBD1. V was clipped by 5 bases and J by 4 bases; unmatched bases: 4. The CDR3 covers 13 residues. Germline lookup yields CDR1 MNHEY and CDR2 SVGEGT. The DNA for the CDR3 is TGTGCCAGCAGTGCGACAGGGATCTATGGCTACACCTTC. Residues: CASSATGIYGYTF.

In this sample, this clonotype turned up a few times. The chain is built from TRBV7-9 and TRBJ2-1; weak D call: TRBD1 (7 bases). Germline V gives CDR1 SEHNR, CDR2 FQNEAQ (reference sequence). V was clipped by 1 base and J by 5 bases, with 15 bases between them. The CDR3 sequence is 16 residues long. The CDR3, as DNA: TGTGCCAGCAGCTTAGGGGGCGGGACAGAAAACAATGAGCAGTTCTTC. This encodes CASSLGGGTENNEQFF.

The rearrangement uses TRBV5-1 and TRBJ2-1, with TRBD2 identical over 10 bases. Germline V gene lookup returns CDR1 SGHRS and CDR2 YFSETQ. The CDR3 loop spans 16 amino acids. J lost 4 bases, V lost 0 bases, and 4 bases had no gene match. The CDR3 loop is CASSLAASGGYNEQFF. In nucleotides, the CDR3 is TGCGCCAGCAGCTTGGCCGCTAGCGGGGGTTACAATGAGCAGTTCTTC.

This clonotype was counted between two and nine times. The chain couples TRBV7-3 to TRBJ1-1; no firm D call. The ends were cut back, 0 bases at V and 3 bases at J, with 8 bases in the middle. This CDR3 contains 14 residues. Germline V CDR1 and CDR2: SGHTA, FQGTGA. The CDR3 spells CASSLTTLDTEAFF. The CDR3 region has the DNA TGTGCCAGCAGCTTAACAACTCTTGACACTGAAGCTTTCTTT.

V and J are TRBV11-1 and TRBJ2-3, with 12 positions matching TRBD2. The V gene's germline CDR1 is SGHAT and CDR2 FQDESV (reference sequence). The CDR3 is 19 amino acids. The V gene end was trimmed by 1 base and the J gene end by 3 bases; junction bases not matched to a gene: 11. CDR3 sequence: CASSLGLAGVAVMTDTQYF. In nucleotides, the CDR3 is TGTGCCAGCAGCTTAGGACTAGCGGGAGTCGCGGTTATGACAGATACGCAGTATTTT.

This clonotype was counted only a few times. The CDR3 spells CASSLEEGTVSSYEQYF. In DNA form, the CDR3 reads TGTGCCAGCAGCTTAGAGGAGGGGACAGTTAGCTCCTACGAGCAGTACTTC. This chain uses TRBV7-6 with TRBJ2-7, with D possibly TRBD1 on 7 matching bases. Per germline, CDR1 SGHVS and CDR2 FNYEAQ. This CDR3 comprises 17 residues. V was trimmed by 1 base and J by 0 bases, leaving 16 bases between them.